This section outlines one T cell receptor beta chain sequence together with its context. The antigen is unknown. Method: immunoSEQ multiplex PCR; TCRdb's copy keeps in-frame clones and lacks some. The repertoire consists of tens of thousands of clones, with around 80% occurring once and the leading ten covering over 0.75%. Deletions cut 5 bases from V and 9 bases from J, with 14 bases between. The CDR3 totals 13 residues. Germline V lookup: CDR1 LNHNV, CDR2 YYDKDF (reference sequence). These data come from a study of graft-versus-host responses after intestinal transplantation. Findings of the study overall: Maximum circulating GvH clone levels tracked with early post-transplant HvG decreases.

The chain uses TRBV15 and TRBJ2-1, with D uncertain. The sequencing used unstimulated CD8+ T cells sorted from spleen or lymph node cells, collected before transplant. This clonotype was obtained from a human donor who was the organ donor for an intestinal transplant. CDR3 coding DNA: TGTGCCACCAGCGCCCTAGGCAGGAGTGAGCAGTTCTTC. It specifies CATSALGRSEQFF.